This T cell receptor beta chain derives from a study of blood T cell repertoires in COVID-19. Study-wide background: Specimens from acute and convalescent COVID-19 originated in the United States, Italy and Spain.

Repertoires were generated with immunoSEQ multiplex PCR, while TCRdb's copy carries only in-frame clones and drops some. The sample shows about 490,000 clones, 80% to 90% of them seen only once. Germline V gene data show CDR1 as SGHRS and CDR2 as YFSETQ. V gave up 5 bases and J gave up 1 base, with 19 bases separating them. The CDR3 sequence is 17 residues long. This receptor was taken from a human donor in a cohort sampled during active COVID-19. The sample comprised peripheral blood. The chain recombines TRBV5-1 with TRBJ2-1; possibly TRBD2 for D (6 bases). CDR3 in amino acids: CASRRGKGNRSYNEQFF. CDR3 nucleotide sequence: TGCGCCAGCAGACGGGGGAAAGGGAATAGGTCCTACAATGAGCAGTTCTTC.